The entry below describes one T cell receptor (beta chain). Its target is unknown. One entry per CDR3 protein results from TCRdb running MiXCR on the reads. The sample yields a few hundred thousand distinct CDR3 sequences, almost 30% seen once. This sample was included in a study of T cell repertoires in cytomegalovirus infection. Study-wide context: It was recently identified HLA-C-restricted and well-studied HLA-B-restricted CMV epitopes that the study used. The public TCR beta signatures pointed to both CMV infection and matching HLA type.

Whole-study results and caveats: The ex vivo response was dominated by HLA-C-restricted CMV-specific TCR beta clonotypes.

The junction had 12 bases not matched to a gene; V was cut back by 6 bases and J by 7 bases. The CDR3 is 15 amino acids. Germline V gene data show CDR1 as GTSNPN and CDR2 as SVGIG (reference sequence). The J gene is TRBJ1-1, the V gene TRBV30, with TRBD1 matching over 12 bases. The specimen comprised cultured PBMCs, sampled from culture after CMV antigen stimulation. The TCR originated in a human donor in good health (CMV status not recorded). Some clones in this sample may be carry-over from other donors' samples. The DNA of the CDR3 is TGTGCCTGTAACCGGGGACAGGGGGCAGGCGGTGAAGCTTTCTTT. Protein: CACNRGQGAGGEAFF. Looking up the rest from reference TRBV30 and TRBJ1-1 gives the full variable domain: SQTIHQWPATLVQPVGSPLSLECTVEGTSNPNLYWYRQAAGRGLQLLFYSVGIGQISSEVPQNLSASRPQDRQFILSSKKLLLSDSGFYLCACNRGQGAGGEAFFGQGTRLTVV.